This T cell receptor (beta chain) originates from a study (dated by TCRdb to 2022 to 2024). Study-wide conclusions, independent of this receptor: Further investigation, including longitudinal sampling and assessment of a control group, is stated by the authors to be required.

PBMCs were isolated from peripheral blood, and genomic DNA from unsorted PBMCs was used for TCR beta sequencing. Measured from the cysteine to the phenylalanine, the CDR3 is 16 residues long. Of all the DNA, just the CDR3 is kept, 48 bases in frame from base 1. CDR1 is given as SGHNT and CDR2 as YYREEE, both from the germline V gene (reference sequence). Trimming accounts for 5 bases at V and 1 base at J, while the number of junction bases matched to no gene is 6. Turning to this clone: This clone's antigen is unknown. No much larger clonotype is one base removed from it; base qualities were not supplied.

Survey-level sequencing on the immunoSEQ platform was used to profile the TCR beta chain repertoires. As for the authors' bioinformatics: CDR3 amino acid length spectratypes and V-J pairing frequencies were compared, and repertoire diversity was measured with the inverse Simpson index. TCR beta CDR3 sequences were matched against VDJdb to annotate clonotypes specific to SARS-CoV-2, CMV, influenza A and EBV. The clones in this table, taken by TCRdb from immuneACCESS, are in-frame only. Not every clone is retained; where verified, under half of the shortfall comes from an unresolved V gene, and the cause of the rest is unknown. For V, J and clone size, that table is used; D and trimming come from the DNA. The sample records about 50,000 clones, 85% to 95% of which are singletons. The ten biggest clones cover about 10% of the sample.

Sequencing used PBMCs. This sequence uses TRBV5-4 and TRBJ2-3, with 11 central nucleotides matching TRBD2. The receptor's source is a man aged 40-55 years with rheumatoid arthritis. Here is the DNA: TGTGCCAGCAGACGAATAGCGGGAGGGGGCACAGATACGCAGTATTTT. This yields the protein CASRRIAGGGTDTQYF.